Listed below are T cell receptor beta chains from one sample, sequenced in a study of shared clonotypes between healthy human individuals. The repertoire was sequenced with immunoSEQ multiplex PCR; TCRdb's copy has only in-frame clones and lacks some. The sample consists of about 2.1 million clones, around 95% of them appearing once. The sequencing sample was made of naive CD8+ T cells from PBMCs. These receptors were collected from a man between 18 and 29 years old in good health. Some clones in this sample may be carry-over from other donors' samples. The CDR3 runs from the conserved cysteine through the conserved F or W.

J gene	V gene	CDR3 protein
TRBJ1-1	TRBV19	CASNERASEAFF
TRBJ2-1	TRBV7-9	CASSPIPGTGFYNEQFF
TRBJ1-5	TRBV19	CASSIVQISNQPQHF
TRBJ2-7	TRBV4-1	CASNLLQVTQRESYEQYF
TRBJ1-3	TRBV5-6	CASSFWRSGNTIYF
TRBJ1-5	TRBV27	CASGLGNQPQHF
TRBJ2-1	TRBV27	CASSPGTGGYEQFF
TRBJ1-1	TRBV6-6	CASSYTGQPNTEAFF
TRBJ2-1	TRBV6-6	CASSRMGASYNEQFF
TRBJ1-1	TRBV29-1	CSVGGAEAFF
TRBJ2-1	TRBV10-3	CAISPNRLAGVWNEQFF
TRBJ2-7	TRBV27	CASSPFGASYEQYF
TRBJ2-7	TRBV7-8	CASSYTRSGEQYF
TRBJ2-3	TRBV19	CASSPKGRRDTQYF
TRBJ1-1	TRBV25-1	CASIEQGSTEAFF
TRBJ2-2	TRBV6-5	CASRGQGPTGELFF
TRBJ1-5	TRBV27	CASSDLGHPGGNQPQHF
TRBJ2-5	TRBV14	CASSLKETQYF
TRBJ2-1	TRBV4-1	CASSQDLGRNNEQFF
TRBJ2-7	TRBV10-3	CAIITGAGEQYF
TRBJ2-1	TRBV28	CATDRGSNEQFF
TRBJ1-1	TRBV28	CASMVIGTLNTEAFF
TRBJ2-2	TRBV27	CASSNPGREVGGELFF
TRBJ2-3	TRBV27	CASTPDRAVRGTDTQYF
TRBJ1-5	TRBV7-2	CASSLAWRGQPQHF
TRBJ2-3	TRBV10-3	CAISELGGVLTDTQYF
TRBJ2-3	TRBV14	CASSQVAEVRTDTQYF
TRBJ1-5	TRBV19	CASAGTGEANQPQHF
TRBJ2-2	TRBV28	CASSFRGVPTGELFF
TRBJ2-1	TRBV14	CASSPGFWEGNEQFF
TRBJ2-7	TRBV19	CASRPEGGVEQYF
TRBJ2-7	TRBV7-7	CASSPTSGTGYEQYF
TRBJ2-6	TRBV28	CASKPGLPSGANVLTF
TRBJ2-7	TRBV7-3	CASSEPGLTEQYF
TRBJ2-1	TRBV5-3	CARSRWSIGEQFF
TRBJ1-1	TRBV9	CASSVLTGAITEAFF
TRBJ1-1	TRBV10-1	CASSERNRQGEAFF
TRBJ1-1	TRBV6-6	CASSNHAMGGEAFF
TRBJ2-1	TRBV4-1	CASSSRYPGQGGNEQFF